The rows below give T cell receptor beta chains drawn from one sample of a study of cytomegalovirus exposure and HLA in healthy donors. Only in-frame clones appear in the TCRdb table, and some are missing; sequencing was by immunoSEQ multiplex PCR. The profile shows under 200,000 clones, about 96% of them singletons. Sequenced input: PBMCs. The receptors here all came from a woman between 18 and 29 years old in good health and CMV-seronegative. The CDR3 runs from the conserved cysteine through the conserved F or W. The order of the fields is J gene, V gene, D gene, CDR3 protein. D genes are given only for firm matches.

>TRBJ1-6|TRBV7-8|TRBD1
CASRLQGTYNSPLHF
>TRBJ1-1|TRBV29-1|NA
CSVDASTSNTEAFF
>TRBJ2-3|TRBV5-1|TRBD2
CASSPRGTSGGSTDTQYF
>TRBJ2-7|TRBV2|NA
CASSGDFQGEQYF
>TRBJ2-7|TRBV7-2|NA
CASSETAGPSYEQYF
>TRBJ1-2|TRBV18|TRBD1
CASSPPGQGIYGYTF
>TRBJ1-2|TRBV5-6|NA
CASSLVLSNYGYTF
>TRBJ1-4|TRBV14|TRBD1
CASSPYRGPGEKLFF
>TRBJ2-1|TRBV7-3|TRBD2
CASSLWGGGDYNEQFF
>TRBJ1-5|TRBV11-1|NA
CASSYAGFNQPQHF
>TRBJ1-5|TRBV5-8|NA
CASSLAFGGASPNQPQHF
>TRBJ1-5|TRBV19|NA
CASNHLLGPSHNQPQHF
>TRBJ2-3|TRBV9|NA
CASSDQGTQYF
>TRBJ1-1|TRBV5-5|NA
CASSFRVNTEAFF
>TRBJ1-2|TRBV18|NA
CASSPPWVGRDLHYGYTF
>TRBJ1-5|TRBV7-2|NA
CASSLSGTGGNQPQHF
>TRBJ2-1|TRBV9|TRBD2
CASSVEFSGGAKEQFF
>TRBJ2-3|TRBV5-1|NA
CASSLVDRLTDTQYF
>TRBJ2-7|TRBV2|NA
CASNFYPSYEQYF
>TRBJ1-1|TRBV20-1|NA
CSARASYEAFF
>TRBJ1-6|TRBV14|NA
CASSQEGRGNSPLHF
>TRBJ2-3|TRBV28|NA
CASSRDRDTQYF
>TRBJ2-7|TRBV5-1|NA
CASSFRVRELDEQYF
>TRBJ2-7|TRBV19|TRBD1
CASRNRDRSSYEQYF
>TRBJ1-1|TRBV29-1|NA
CSAEQGNTEAFF
>TRBJ2-5|TRBV27|TRBD1
CASSLGTPGTGWETQYF
>TRBJ1-6|TRBV2|NA
CASKGQRDVFFSPLHF
>TRBJ1-1|TRBV12-5|NA
CASGKDRYTEAFF
>TRBJ2-5|TRBV4-3|TRBD2
CASSQGGGGALQETQYF
>TRBJ2-7|TRBV18|TRBD1
CASSPGQSYEQYF
>TRBJ1-6|TRBV5-5|NA
CASSLLAGNSPLHF
>TRBJ2-5|TRBV30|TRBD1
CAWTPGTGKETQYF
>TRBJ1-2|TRBV7-9|NA
CASSLVFEGGSGYTF
>TRBJ2-2|TRBV19|TRBD2
CASSILPSSGRYTGELFF
>TRBJ2-7|TRBV6-4|NA
CASTPRGVREQYF
>TRBJ1-1|TRBV6-6|NA
CASSIGGPMNTEAFF
>TRBJ1-2|TRBV7-9|TRBD1
CASSTTGPANYGYTF
>TRBJ2-3|TRBV7-2|NA
CASSPGPGSDTQYF
>TRBJ2-3|TRBV27|TRBD2
CASSSLNRTSGGAAQYF
>TRBJ1-2|TRBV5-1|NA
CASSLAETNYGYTF
>TRBJ1-6|TRBV5-6|TRBD1
CASSWGTGEGSPLHF
>TRBJ2-7|TRBV7-2|NA
CASSQPGTYEQYF
>TRBJ1-1|TRBV5-6|NA
CASSLGGSMNTEAFF
>TRBJ1-2|TRBV6-6|NA
CASSYSAGVYGYTF
>TRBJ2-7|TRBV20-1|TRBD1
CSARDRVEQYF
>TRBJ1-1|TRBV6-5|NA
CASSQYRAEAFF
>TRBJ1-1|TRBV5-4|TRBD1
CASSLDRGHTEAFF
>TRBJ1-5|TRBV2|TRBD1
CASRDDRVNQPQHF
>TRBJ2-3|TRBV30|TRBD2
CACFIIGGVADTQYF
>TRBJ1-5|TRBV5-6|NA
CASSLSTHRYSNQPQHF
>TRBJ1-1|TRBV6-5|TRBD1
CASSYQGSRGRTEAFF